This T cell receptor beta chain was documented in a study of response to subunit inactivated influenza vaccine. This clonotype has at least ten counts. Via MiXCR, TCRdb re-called the RT-PCR reads, giving one row per CDR3 protein. This sample has hundreds of thousands of distinct CDR3 sequences, with more than 10% found just once. Sequenced material: non-naive T cells sorted from PBMCs, taken about 14 days before vaccination. This sequence originates from a man aged 50 or older who received an inactivated influenza vaccine.

CDR3 nucleotide sequence: TGCAGCTCCGAAGACAGTAGCAAGGGGGATGAGCAGTTCTTC. Protein product: CSSEDSSKGDEQFF. The rearrangement joins TRBV29-1 to TRBJ2-1, with a weak D call TRBD1 (6 bases). The germline V gene has CDR1 SQVTM and CDR2 ANQGSEA. The CDR3 covers 14 residues. V gave up 8 bases and J gave up 8 bases, with 22 bases separating them.